The 23 T cell receptor beta chains in this list originate from one sample, sequenced in a study of blood T cell repertoires in COVID-19. TCRdb's table, derived via immunoSEQ multiplex PCR, lists solely in-frame clones and lacks some. The sample lists 290,000 or so clones, about 90% occurring once. Sequenced sample: PBMCs or T cells enriched from blood (not recorded which). Every receptor here comes from a woman in her late teens or twenties with acute COVID-19.

The chain combines TRBV11-3 with TRBJ2-1; 7 bases agree with TRBD2. CDR3 length: 15 residues. With V trimmed by 5 bases and J by 9 bases, 13 bases remained unmatched. CDR1 and CDR2 (germline): SGHNT, YENEEA. The CDR3 nucleotides read TGTGCCAGCAGCCGACTCGGACTAGGCGGTGGTGAGCAGTTCTTC. Translated: CASSRLGLGGGEQFF.

This clone was detected only once. The chain combines TRBV5-8 with TRBJ2-7; 10 bases fit TRBD2. Trimming at V came to 6 bases and at J to 1 base, leaving 4 bases not matched to a gene. The V gene's germline CDR1 is SGHTS and CDR2 YDEGEE. The CDR3 runs 14 residues. CDR3 sequence: CASTRLAGSYEQYF. The CDR3 nucleotides read TGTGCCAGCACCCGACTAGCGGGTTCCTACGAGCAGTACTTC.

This chain uses TRBV7-2 with TRBJ2-1; maybe TRBD1 (5 bases). Germline V lookup: CDR1 SGHTA, CDR2 FQGNSA. The CDR3 has 15 residues. Deletions cut 6 bases from V and 2 bases from J, with 14 bases between. The CDR3 loop reads CASRPRTSTYNEQFF. CDR3 coding DNA: TGTGCCAGCAGACCTCGGACAAGCACCTACAATGAGCAGTTCTTC. The variable domain in full, completed from reference TRBV7-2 and TRBJ2-1, reads GAGVSQSPSNKVTEKGKDVELRCDPISGHTALYWYRQSLGQGLEFLIYFQGNSAPDKSGLPSDRFSAERTGGSVSTLTIQRTQQEDSAVYLCASRPRTSTYNEQFFGPGTRLTVL.

The gene calls are TRBV3-1 (or the pseudogene TRBV3-2) and TRBJ1-2; TRBD1 might be the D (6 bases). CDR1 and CDR2 (germline): LGHDT, YNNKEL (reference sequence). The CDR3 runs to 16 residues. The V and J ends lost 3 bases and 0 bases respectively, with 14 bases between them. CDR3 sequence (DNA): TGTGCCAGCAGCCACCCTGGACAGTTAGCTAACTATGGCTACACCTTC. Encoded protein: CASSHPGQLANYGYTF.

In its sample, this clone was seen a few times. V and J are TRBV11-2 and TRBJ1-1; D is unclear. Germline lookup yields CDR1 SGHAT and CDR2 FQNNGV. Between the trimmed V and J ends, which lost 5 bases and 6 bases, there was a span of 16 bases. CDR3 size: 14 residues. CDR3 in amino acids: CASSESQAWAEAFF. The CDR3 DNA reads TGTGCCAGCAGCGAAAGCCAGGCATGGGCTGAAGCTTTCTTT.

This chain links TRBV25-1 with TRBJ1-1; TRBD1 might be the D (6 bases). This CDR3 region has 14 residues. V was shortened by 3 bases and J by 1 base, with 9 bases between the two germline ends. Per germline, CDR1 MGHDK and CDR2 SYGVNS. In DNA, the CDR3 is TGTGCCAGCAGTGACGCGACAGGGAACACTGAAGCTTTCTTT. Translation: CASSDATGNTEAFF.

This chain links TRBV24-1 with TRBJ2-3; 9 bases line up with TRBD2. Trimming took 8 bases from V and 2 from J; bases not matched to a gene: 4. The CDR3 has 14 amino acids. CDR1 and CDR2 (germline): KGHDR, SFDVKD. DNA for the CDR3: TGTGCCACCAAGGGCGGGAGGGCCACAGATACGCAGTATTTT. Protein: CATKGGRATDTQYF.

The rearrangement joins TRBV5-8 to TRBJ2-2, with 7 bases lining up with TRBD1. With 0 bases clipped from V and 3 bases from J, the junction kept 5 bases outside the gene matches. The germline CDR1 and CDR2 sequences are SGHTS and YDEGEE. The CDR3 spans 16 residues. CDR3 coding DNA: TGTGCCAGCAGCTTGGAGGGACAGACATACACCGGGGAGCTGTTTTTT. Its protein is CASSLEGQTYTGELFF.

The rearrangement joins TRBV4-1 to TRBJ2-7, with TRBD1 identical over 10 bases. Per the germline V gene, CDR1 is MGHRA and CDR2 is YSYEKL. This CDR3 contains 15 residues. The V and J ends lost 0 bases and 4 bases, in that order; junction bases with no gene match: 3. The CDR3 loop is CASSQEDRGYYEQYF. DNA of the CDR3: TGCGCCAGCAGCCAAGAGGACAGGGGGTATTACGAGCAGTACTTC.

The CDR3 loop reads CASSLYGGRNTGELFF. Written as DNA, the CDR3 is TGCGCCAGCAGCTTGTATGGGGGCCGTAACACCGGGGAGCTGTTTTTT. V usage is TRBV5-1 and J usage is TRBJ2-2; maybe TRBD1 (6 bases). CDR3 length: 16 residues. The ends were cut back, 1 base at V and 2 bases at J, with 12 bases in the middle. Germline V gives CDR1 SGHRS, CDR2 YFSETQ.

The rearrangement uses TRBV28 and TRBJ1-2, with 10 bases matching TRBD1. Germline V gene sequence: CDR1 MDHEN, CDR2 SYDVKM. Trimming cost V 3 bases and J 6 bases; bases outside gene matches: 4. This CDR3 comprises 14 residues. CDR3 amino acids: CASSLTGGHNGYTF. Here the CDR3 DNA reads TGTGCCAGCAGTTTGACAGGGGGCCATAATGGCTACACCTTC.

This CDR3 is CASSEATSYEQYF. CDR3 nucleotide sequence: TGTGCCAGCAGTGAAGCGACTTCCTACGAGCAGTACTTC. The rearrangement joins TRBV6-1 to TRBJ2-7; no definite D call. This CDR3 has 13 amino acids. V gave up 0 bases and J gave up 1 base, with 4 bases separating them. Per germline, CDR1 MNHNS and CDR2 SASEGT.

Remarks on this clone: Different DNA sequences within this sample yield the same CDR3. This chain links TRBV9 with TRBJ1-2; 8 positions match TRBD1. Germline assignment: CDR1 SGDLS and CDR2 YYNGEE. V dropped 1 base and J dropped 5; count of bases not matched to a gene: 4. The CDR3 consists of 14 residues. CDR3 loop: CASSVSGTGYGYTF. CDR3 nucleotide sequence: TGTGCCAGCAGCGTATCTGGGACAGGATATGGCTACACCTTC.

CDR3 sequence (DNA): TGCAGCGTTGGTCCCGGGAAGGGAATGAATGAAAAACTGTTTTTT. It codes for CSVGPGKGMNEKLFF. The rearrangement links TRBV29-1 to TRBJ1-4; D not certain. The ends were cut back, 4 bases at V and 5 bases at J, with 17 bases in the middle. The CDR3 is made up of 15 amino acids. Germline V gene sequence: CDR1 SQVTM, CDR2 ANQGSEA.

The chain links TRBV5-3 to TRBJ2-7; 7 bases are a match to TRBD1. TRBV5-3 carries the ORF label, with uncertain function. After removal of 2 bases from V and 2 bases from J, the junction contained 19 bases not matched to a gene. This CDR3 spans 19 amino acids. In DNA form, the CDR3 reads TGTGCCAGAAGCTTTCATCGGGACAGCTCGAGGGGTTTTACCTACGAGCAGTACTTC. It codes for CARSFHRDSSRGFTYEQYF.

The rearrangement uses TRBV30 and TRBJ1-6; D is uncertain. The CDR3 is 13 residues long. CDR1 GTSNPN and CDR2 SVGIG come from the germline V gene (reference sequence). The V end was cut by 3 bases, the J end by 5 bases, with 8 bases between. The CDR3: CAWRGGNNSPLHF. Here the CDR3 DNA reads TGTGCCTGGAGGGGAGGGAATAATTCACCCCTCCACTTT.

The chain employs TRBV9 and TRBJ1-1, with TRBD1 identical over 7 bases. The V gene's germline CDR1 is SGDLS and CDR2 YYNGEE. The CDR3 contains 17 residues. The junction had 12 bases not matched to a gene; V was cut back by 3 bases and J by 1 base. The CDR3, as DNA: TGTGCCAGCAGCGAGAATCCGGAGGGGGCCGGGAACACTGAAGCTTTCTTT. It translates to CASSENPEGAGNTEAFF.

The V call is TRBV7-9, the J call TRBJ1-1; maybe TRBD1 (6 bases). The CDR3 is 17 amino acids. CDR1 is SEHNR and CDR2 is FQNEAQ in the germline V gene (reference sequence). Trimming removed 1 base from V and 3 bases from J, with 18 bases in between. CDR3 coding DNA: TGTGCCAGCAGCTTAGTAGGACGCGGGGGCTACTACACTGAAGCTTTCTTT. Translation gives CASSLVGRGGYYTEAFF.

The chain is built from TRBV6-5 and TRBJ1-2; D might be TRBD1 (6 bases). This CDR3 has 12 residues. The V end was cut by 5 bases, the J end by 8 bases, with 12 bases between. Germline assignment: CDR1 MNHEY and CDR2 SVGAGI. The CDR3 loop reads CASSRGGAGYTF. The CDR3 bases are TGTGCCAGCAGTCGAGGGGGTGCGGGCTACACCTTC.

The rearrangement joins TRBV6-5 to TRBJ1-6; D possibly corresponds to TRBD1 (6 bases). This CDR3 has 13 residues. Germline-derived CDR1 and CDR2 are MNHEY and SVGAGI. The ends were cut back, 6 bases at V and 10 bases at J, with 13 bases in the middle. CDR3 DNA: TGTGCCAGCAGGCGGCGGGGGGGCTCACCCCTCCACTTT. Amino acid sequence: CASRRRGGSPLHF.

The J gene is TRBJ2-7, the V gene TRBV27; D may be TRBD1 (6 bases). Germline loops: CDR1 MNHEY, CDR2 SMNVEV (reference sequence). V lost 6 bases, J lost 7 bases, and 19 bases lay in between. The length of the CDR3 is 14 residues. CDR3 sequence reads: CASSRQESSREQYF. CDR3 nucleotides: TGTGCCAGCAGCCGACAGGAGTCCTCGCGTGAGCAGTACTTC.

The chain uses TRBV2 and TRBJ2-1; 12 bases are a match to TRBD2. The CDR3 runs 17 residues. V lost 6 bases, J lost 0 bases, and 6 bases stayed unmatched. In germline, CDR1 is SNHLY, CDR2 FYNNEI. The CDR3 loop is CASSPRTSGASYNEQFF. For the CDR3, the DNA is TGTGCCAGCAGCCCGAGGACTAGCGGGGCCTCCTACAATGAGCAGTTCTTC.

The chain links TRBV28 to TRBJ1-2, with D perhaps matching TRBD1 (6 bases). The germline V gene has CDR1 MDHEN and CDR2 SYDVKM. Trimming removed 7 bases from V and 4 bases from J, with 13 bases in between. The CDR3 sequence is 13 residues long. The CDR3 DNA reads TGTGCCAGCATGGACAGATCTTTCTATGGCTACACCTTC. It codes for CASMDRSFYGYTF.